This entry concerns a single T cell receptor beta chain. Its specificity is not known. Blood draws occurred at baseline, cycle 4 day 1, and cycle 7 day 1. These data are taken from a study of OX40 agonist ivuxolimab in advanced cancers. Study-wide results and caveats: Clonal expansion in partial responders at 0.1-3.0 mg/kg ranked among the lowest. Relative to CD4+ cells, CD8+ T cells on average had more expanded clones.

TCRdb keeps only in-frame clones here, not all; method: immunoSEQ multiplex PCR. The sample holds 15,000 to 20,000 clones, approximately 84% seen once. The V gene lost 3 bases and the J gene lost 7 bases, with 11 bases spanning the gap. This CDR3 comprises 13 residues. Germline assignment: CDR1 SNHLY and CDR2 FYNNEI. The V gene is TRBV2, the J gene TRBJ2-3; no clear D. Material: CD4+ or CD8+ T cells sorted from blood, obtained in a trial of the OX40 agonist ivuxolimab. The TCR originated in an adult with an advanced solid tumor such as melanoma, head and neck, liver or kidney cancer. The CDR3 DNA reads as TGTGCCAGCAGTGACCCGGGTATGAATACGCAGTATTTT. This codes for CASSDPGMNTQYF.